Described below is a single TCR beta chain sequence and its context. This sample is part of a study of blood T cell repertoires in COVID-19. Across the whole study: Samples representing acute and convalescent COVID-19 were sourced from the United States, Italy and Spain. PBMCs, B-cell-depleted T cells, or T cells provided the cDNA or gDNA that made up the material.

In the original workflow: Nucleated cell counts were estimated from reference gene primer amplification. The table came from immunoSEQ multiplex PCR; TCRdb's copy has only in-frame clones and leaves some out. That table furnishes V, J and clone size, whereas the DNA furnished D and trimming. The sample yields some 260,000 clones, 79% seen once. The V end lost 0 bases, the J end lost 0 bases, and 11 bases lay between the germline ends. Germline V gene lookup returns CDR1 MNHNS and CDR2 SASEGT. This CDR3 is 16 amino acids long. This TCR derives from a woman between 40 and 50 years old with active or convalescent COVID-19. Sequenced sample: peripheral blood. The V gene is TRBV6-1, the J gene TRBJ1-2; D remains ambiguous. The CDR3 DNA follows: TGTGCCAGCAGTGAAGCGCTTGGCAGGACTAACTATGGCTACACCTTC. Residues: CASSEALGRTNYGYTF.